What follows is one T cell receptor beta chain and its context. Its matching antigen is unknown. The data derive from a study of CD8 T cells in Susac syndrome. Study outcomes and limitations: The CD4+ T cell repertoires in Susac syndrome did not show any clonal expansion.

CD8+ and CD4+ T cells from blood underwent TCR beta sequencing. CDR3 length: 14 residues. Between the trimmed V and J ends, which lost 2 bases and 10 bases, there was a span of 15 bases. In germline, CDR1 is SGHTA, CDR2 FQGNSA. The RNA, roughly 0.45 to 1 ug, was put through reverse transcription using random hexamers. Multiplex PCR with immunoSEQ amplified the TCR beta CDR3 across 54 Vbeta and 13 Jbeta. Each CDR3 protein gets one entry after TCRdb re-called the immunoSEQ multiplex PCR reads with MiXCR. The sample holds approximately 160,000 distinct CDR3 sequences, 90% to 97% seen once. The V call is TRBV7-2, the J call TRBJ2-1; D is perhaps TRBD2 (5 bases). The receptor comes from a human donor with Susac syndrome. The source material was CD4+ T cells from PBMCs. The CDR3 DNA reads as TGTGCCAGCAGCTTAATCCGCGGGTTGGGCGAGCAGTTCTTC. This translates into CASSLIRGLGEQFF. Full variable domain (remainder filled in from reference TRBV7-2 and TRBJ2-1): GAGVSQSPSNKVTEKGKDVELRCDPISGHTALYWYRQSLGQGLEFLIYFQGNSAPDKSGLPSDRFSAERTGGSVSTLTIQRTQQEDSAVYLCASSLIRGLGEQFFGPGTRLTVL.